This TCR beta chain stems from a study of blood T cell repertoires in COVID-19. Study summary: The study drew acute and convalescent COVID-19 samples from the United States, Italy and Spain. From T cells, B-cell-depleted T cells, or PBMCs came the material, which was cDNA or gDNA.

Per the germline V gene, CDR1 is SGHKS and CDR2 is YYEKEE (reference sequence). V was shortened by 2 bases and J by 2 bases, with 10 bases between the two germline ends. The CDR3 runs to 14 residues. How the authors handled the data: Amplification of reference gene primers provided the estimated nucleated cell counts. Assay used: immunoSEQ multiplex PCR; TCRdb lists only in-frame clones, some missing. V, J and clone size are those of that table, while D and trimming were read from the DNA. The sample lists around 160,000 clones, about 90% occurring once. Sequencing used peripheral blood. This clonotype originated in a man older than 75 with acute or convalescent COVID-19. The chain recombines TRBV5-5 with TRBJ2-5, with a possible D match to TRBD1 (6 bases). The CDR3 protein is CASSLRDIQETQYF. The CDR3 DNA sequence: TGTGCCAGCAGCTTACGGGACATACAAGAGACCCAGTACTTC.